This T cell receptor (beta chain) was captured in a study of T cells in Graves' hyperthyroidism and ophthalmopathy. V gave up 6 bases and J gave up 3 bases, with 14 bases separating them. CDR3 length equals 15 residues. Germline values: CDR1 LNHDA, CDR2 SQIVND (reference sequence). RNA transcripts provided the source from which TCR beta CDR3 regions were amplified. First-round RT-PCR with HTBI primers amplified the TCR CDR3 region. TCRdb passed the multiplex PCR reads through MiXCR, listing each CDR3 protein once. The top ten hold about 30% of the sample, which has about 270,000 distinct CDR3 sequences, approximately 26% seen once. This clonotype was counted ten times or more. Patients aged 18 to 65 had newly diagnosed hyperthyroidism of under 2 months' duration. Diagnoses were made from clinical symptoms, serum measures (thyroxine and TRAb), thyroid ultrasound and orbital computed tomography. It was 8.5 to 10 ml of fresh peripheral blood that supplied the PBMCs.

The source material was blood. The receptor was derived from a man aged 40-55 years with Graves' hyperthyroidism that later progressed to Graves' ophthalmopathy. J is TRBJ2-2 and V is TRBV19; no clear D. This CDR3 is CASRQGRPDTGELFF. DNA for the CDR3: TGTGCCAGTAGACAAGGACGGCCGGACACCGGGGAGCTGTTTTTT.